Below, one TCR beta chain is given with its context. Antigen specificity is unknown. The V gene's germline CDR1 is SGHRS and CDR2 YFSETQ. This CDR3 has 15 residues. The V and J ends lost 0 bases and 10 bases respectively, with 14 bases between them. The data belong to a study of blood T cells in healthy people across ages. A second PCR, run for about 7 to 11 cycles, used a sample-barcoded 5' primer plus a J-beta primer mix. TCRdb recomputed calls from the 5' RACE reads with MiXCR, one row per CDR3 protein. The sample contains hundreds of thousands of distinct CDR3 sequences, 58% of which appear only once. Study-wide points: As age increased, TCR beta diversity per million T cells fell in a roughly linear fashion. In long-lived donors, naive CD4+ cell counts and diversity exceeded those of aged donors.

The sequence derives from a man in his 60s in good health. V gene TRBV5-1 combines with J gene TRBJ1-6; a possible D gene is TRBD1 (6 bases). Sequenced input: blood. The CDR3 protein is CASSLAYRVESPLHF. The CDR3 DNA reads TGCGCCAGCAGCTTGGCATACAGGGTAGAATCACCCCTCCACTTT.